This T cell receptor beta chain emerged from a study of Ad26.COV2.S vaccination and SARS-CoV-2 variants. About the research overall: Donor got 5x10^10 or 1x10^11 viral particles of Ad26.COV2.S. Overall study results and limits: Substantial breadth was reported for post-vaccination spike-specific CD8+ and CD4+ T cells. Vaccine and placebo recipients had similar non-spike TCR breadth.

About this clone itself: Its antigen is unknown.

Treatment: around 19 received Ad26.COV2.S at low or high dose, single or two shots; 5 received placebo; per-sample allocation not given. After the first vaccine or placebo injection, samples were drawn on day 63. With 0 bases removed from V and 5 bases from J, the gap between germline ends came to 11 bases. The length of the CDR3 is 14 residues. The data were produced by immunoSEQ multiplex PCR, yet TCRdb's version contains in-frame clones alone and is incomplete. The table includes 350,000 to 400,000 clones, 88% detected once. This clonotype originated in a person between 18 and 60 years old who received the Ad26.COV2.S COVID-19 vaccine or a placebo. The V gene is TRBV5-3, the J gene TRBJ2-5; D remains ambiguous. TRBV5-3 has ORF status, its function being uncertain. Material: peripheral blood, obtained in a trial of Ad26.COV2.S vaccine versus placebo. CDR3 bases: TGTGCCAGAAGCTTGGGCCTAGTAGGCGAGACCCAGTACTTC. Translated, it gives CARSLGLVGETQYF.